This T cell receptor beta chain comes out of a study of vaccination effects on CD4 cells after COVID-19. In the case of this clone: The target antigen is unknown.

Profiled with immunoSEQ multiplex PCR; TCRdb holds only in-frame clones, not every one. In the table there are 84,000 or so clones, roughly 73% of which are singletons. ViraFEST assay sequencing came after antigen-specific CD4+ T cells were expanded with viral peptide pools. CD4+ T cells were isolated after around 9 days of culture. Either the BNT162b2 or mRNA-1273 vaccine was given to participants in two doses. The CDR3 consists of 16 residues. Germline V lookup: CDR1 SGHNT, CDR2 YYREEE (reference sequence). Losses at the gene ends were 2 bases for V and 4 bases for J; bases not matched to a gene: 6.

This specimen consisted of CD4+ T cells from PBMCs cultured with HCoV-OC43 spike peptides, obtained after COVID-19 vaccination. Subset described: HCoV-OC43 spike overlapping peptide pool stimulation. The chain employs TRBV5-4 and TRBJ2-3; 11 positions match TRBD2. The TCR originated in a human donor who received a COVID-19 vaccine. This CDR3 is CASSFPLAGVSDTQYF. DNA for the CDR3: TGTGCCAGCAGCTTCCCACTAGCGGGGGTTTCAGATACGCAGTATTTT.